By its share, the clone carrying this TCR beta chain is large (0.1 to 1%). This sample was taken from a study of spatial heterogeneity in lung cancer. Trimming took off 5 bases at V and 3 bases at J, with 10 bases between the two ends. This CDR3 comprises 13 residues. Germline CDR1 and CDR2: SGHTA and FQGNSA. TCRdb re-analysed the 5' RACE reads in MiXCR, keeping a single row per CDR3 protein. Of about 7,000 distinct CDR3 sequences listed, approximately 21% are singletons. Time point here: sample taken at primary tumor resection. Whole RNA, isolated from tumor, nontumor lung or frozen PBMC, was sequenced without prior sorting.

This sequence originates from a female donor with early-stage non-small cell lung cancer. The genes are TRBV7-2 and TRBJ1-1; D not certain. The sample was PBMCs, taken at surgery. The DNA for the CDR3 is TGTGCCAGCAGCCCCAACCGGGACACTGAAGCTTTCTTT. Translation: CASSPNRDTEAFF.